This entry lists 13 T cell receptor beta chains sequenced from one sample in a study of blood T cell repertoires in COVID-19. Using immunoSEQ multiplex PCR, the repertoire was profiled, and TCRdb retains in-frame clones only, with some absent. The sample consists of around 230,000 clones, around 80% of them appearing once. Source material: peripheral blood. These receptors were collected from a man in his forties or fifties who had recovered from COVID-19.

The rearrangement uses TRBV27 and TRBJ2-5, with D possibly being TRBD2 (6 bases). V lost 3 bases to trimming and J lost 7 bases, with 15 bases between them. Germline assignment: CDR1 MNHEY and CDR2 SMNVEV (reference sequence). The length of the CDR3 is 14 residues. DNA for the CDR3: TGTGCCAGCAGTTTCGGGGGATTGGGCGGGACCCAGTACTTC. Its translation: CASSFGGLGGTQYF.

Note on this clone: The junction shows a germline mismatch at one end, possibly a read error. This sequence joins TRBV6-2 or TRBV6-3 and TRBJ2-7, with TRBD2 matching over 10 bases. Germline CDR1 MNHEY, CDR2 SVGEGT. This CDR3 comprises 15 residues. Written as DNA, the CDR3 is TGTGCCAGCAGTCTAGCGGGGGCCTTAGCGTACGGGCAGTACTTC. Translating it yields CASSLAGALAYGQYF.

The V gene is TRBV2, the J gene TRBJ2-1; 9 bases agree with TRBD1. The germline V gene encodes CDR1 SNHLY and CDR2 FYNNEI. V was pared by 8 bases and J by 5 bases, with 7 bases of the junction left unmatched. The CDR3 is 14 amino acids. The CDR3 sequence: CASSRQGGNNEQFF. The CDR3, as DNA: TGTGCCAGCTCACGACAGGGGGGCAACAATGAGCAGTTCTTC.

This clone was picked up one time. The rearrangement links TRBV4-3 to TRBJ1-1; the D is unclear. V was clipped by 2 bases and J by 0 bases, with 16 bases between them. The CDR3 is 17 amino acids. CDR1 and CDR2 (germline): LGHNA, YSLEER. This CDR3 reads CASSQRFLGELNTEAFF. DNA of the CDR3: TGCGCCAGCAGCCAAAGATTTCTCGGGGAGTTGAACACTGAAGCTTTCTTT.

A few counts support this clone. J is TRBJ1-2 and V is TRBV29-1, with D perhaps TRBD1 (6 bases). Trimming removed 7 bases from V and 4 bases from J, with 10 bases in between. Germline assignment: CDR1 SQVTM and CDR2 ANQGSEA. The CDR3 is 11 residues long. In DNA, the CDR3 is TGCAGCGCGCAGGGGAGCTATGGCTACACCTTC. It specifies CSAQGSYGYTF. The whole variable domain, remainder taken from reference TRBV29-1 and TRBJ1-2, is SAVISQKPSRDICQRGTSLTIQCQVDSQVTMMFWYRQQPGQSLTLIATANQGSEATYESGFVIDKFPISRPNLTFSTLTVSNMSPEDSSIYLCSAQGSYGYTFGSGTRLTVV.

CDR3 region: CASSDPVYEQYF. The CDR3, as DNA: TGTGCCAGCAGTGACCCAGTGTACGAGCAGTACTTC. The chain couples TRBV6-4 to TRBJ2-7; D ambiguous. Germline assignment: CDR1 MRHNA and CDR2 SNTAGT. The CDR3 extends over 12 amino acids. V lost 2 bases and J 4 bases, leaving 6 bases between the germline ends.

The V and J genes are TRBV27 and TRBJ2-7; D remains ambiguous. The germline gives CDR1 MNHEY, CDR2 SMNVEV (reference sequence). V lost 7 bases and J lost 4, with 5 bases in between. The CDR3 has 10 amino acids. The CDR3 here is CASTSYEQYF. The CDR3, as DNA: TGTGCCAGCACCTCGTACGAGCAGTACTTC.

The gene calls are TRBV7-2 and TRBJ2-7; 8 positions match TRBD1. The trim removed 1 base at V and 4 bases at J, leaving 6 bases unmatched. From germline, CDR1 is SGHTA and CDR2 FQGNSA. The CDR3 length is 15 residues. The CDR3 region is CASSLVSGGVYEQYF. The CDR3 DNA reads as TGTGCCAGCAGCTTAGTTTCAGGGGGCGTTTACGAGCAGTACTTC.

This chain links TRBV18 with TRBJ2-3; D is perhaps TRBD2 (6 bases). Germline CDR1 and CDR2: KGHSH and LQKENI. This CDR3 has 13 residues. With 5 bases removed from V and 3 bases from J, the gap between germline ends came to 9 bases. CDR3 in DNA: TGTGCCAGCTCAGCGGAGGGGACAGATACGCAGTATTTT. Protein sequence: CASSAEGTDTQYF.

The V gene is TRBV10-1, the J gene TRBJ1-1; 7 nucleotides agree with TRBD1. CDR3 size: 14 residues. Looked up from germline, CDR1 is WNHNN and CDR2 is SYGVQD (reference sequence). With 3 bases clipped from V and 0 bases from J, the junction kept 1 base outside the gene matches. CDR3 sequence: CASSDDRVNTEAFF. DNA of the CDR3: TGCGCCAGCAGTGATGACAGGGTGAACACTGAAGCTTTCTTT.

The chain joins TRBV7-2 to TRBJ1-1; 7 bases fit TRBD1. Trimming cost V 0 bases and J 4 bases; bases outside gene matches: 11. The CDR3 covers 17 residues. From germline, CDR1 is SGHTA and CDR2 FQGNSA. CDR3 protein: CASSLARGTPVSTEAFF. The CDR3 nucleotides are TGTGCCAGCAGCTTAGCCAGGGGGACGCCTGTGAGCACTGAAGCTTTCTTT. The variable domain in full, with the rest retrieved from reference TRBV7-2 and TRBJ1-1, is GAGVSQSPSNKVTEKGKDVELRCDPISGHTALYWYRQSLGQGLEFLIYFQGNSAPDKSGLPSDRFSAERTGGSVSTLTIQRTQQEDSAVYLCASSLARGTPVSTEAFFGQGTRLTVV.

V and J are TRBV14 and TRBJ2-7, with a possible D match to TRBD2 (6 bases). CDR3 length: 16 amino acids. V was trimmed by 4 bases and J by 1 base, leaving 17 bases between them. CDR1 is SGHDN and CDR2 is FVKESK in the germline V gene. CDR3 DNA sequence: TGTGCCAGCAGCCTTTTGGGTGGGAGGCCTTCCTACGAGCAGTACTTC. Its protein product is CASSLLGGRPSYEQYF. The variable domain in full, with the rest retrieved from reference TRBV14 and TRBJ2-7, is EAGVTQFPSHSVIEKGQTVTLRCDPISGHDNLYWYRRVMGKEIKFLLHFVKESKQDESGMPNNRFLAERTGGTYSTLKVQPAELEDSGVYFCASSLLGGRPSYEQYFGPGTRLTVT.

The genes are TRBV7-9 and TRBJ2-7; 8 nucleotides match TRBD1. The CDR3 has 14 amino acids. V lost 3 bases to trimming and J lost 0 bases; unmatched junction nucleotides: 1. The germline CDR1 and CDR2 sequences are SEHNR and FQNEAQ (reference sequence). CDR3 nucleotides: TGTGCCAGCAGCTTGGGACAGGTCTCCTACGAGCAGTACTTC. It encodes CASSLGQVSYEQYF. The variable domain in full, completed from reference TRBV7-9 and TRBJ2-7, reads DTGVSQNPRHKITKRGQNVTFRCDPISEHNRLYWYRQTLGQGPEFLTYFQNEAQLEKSRLLSDRFSAERPKGSFSTLEIQRTEQGDSAMYLCASSLGQVSYEQYFGPGTRLTVT.